This TCR beta chain comes out of a study of PD-1 blockade in mismatch repair-deficient tumors. Assay: immunoSEQ multiplex PCR; the TCRdb copy retains only in-frame clones and omits some. The sample has around 100,000 clones, about three quarters seen once. Details on this clone: Its antigen remains unidentified.

Trimming shortened V by 7 bases and J by 3 bases, and 13 bases separated the two germline ends. Germline V gene lookup returns CDR1 MNHEY and CDR2 SMNVEV (reference sequence). This CDR3 region has 13 residues. Study-wide results and caveats: Tumor-resident clones, often absent from pretreatment blood, expanded after pembrolizumab and then contracted.

This receptor was taken from an adult with mismatch repair-deficient cancer. V usage is TRBV27 and J usage is TRBJ2-7; perhaps TRBD1 as D (5 bases). The starting material was peripheral blood, obtained 60 weeks after starting pembrolizumab. The CDR3 DNA sequence: TGTGCCAGCAAGGTGGCAGGGAACTACGAGCAGTACTTC. Translation gives CASKVAGNYEQYF.